The rows below give T cell receptor beta chains drawn from one sample of a study of shared clonotypes between healthy human individuals. The method was immunoSEQ multiplex PCR; TCRdb's version includes in-frame clones alone and lacks a portion of them. Seen here are a few million clones, roughly 95% observed once, and the top ten hold around 0.13%. The sequenced material came from naive CD4+ T cells sorted from blood. These receptors were collected from a man between 18 and 35 years old in good health. Both conserved end residues are part of each CDR3. A D gene is named only where the DNA matches it firmly. Some rows have no size entry. The others give once, few or many, or a class for an expanded clone.

-,TRBJ1-1,TRBV19,-,TGTGCCAGTAGTCCGTGGACCTCGTCGAACACTGAAGCTTTCTTT,CASSPWTSSNTEAFF
-,TRBJ1-3,TRBV10-3,-,TGTGCCATCAGTGTAGGGCCTGACTCTGGAAACACCATATATTTT,CAISVGPDSGNTIYF
-,TRBJ1-1,TRBV13,-,TGTGCCAGCAGCCCGGGGACAACGAACACTGAAGCTTTCTTT,CASSPGTTNTEAFF
-,TRBJ1-1,TRBV28,-,TGTGCCAGCAGTTTATTTGACACTGAAGCTTTCTTT,CASSLFDTEAFF
-,TRBJ1-5,TRBV6-1,-,TGTGCCAGCAGTGGCCACGCAGGGTACCAGCCCCAGCATTTT,CASSGHAGYQPQHF
-,TRBJ2-5,TRBV5-1,-,TGCGCCAGCAGCTTGACAGGTTCCGAGACCCAGTACTTC,CASSLTGSETQYF
-,TRBJ1-2,TRBV30,-,TGTGCCTTTGTAGTGCGGGGCCTCAGCCATGGCTACACCTTC,CAFVVRGLSHGYTF
-,TRBJ2-5,TRBV10-3,TRBD2,TGTGCCTCCACGCCGGGACTAGCGGCAGAGACCCAGTACTTC,CASTPGLAAETQYF
-,TRBJ2-7,TRBV28,TRBD1,TGTGCCAGCCGGGGACAGTCCTACGAGCAGTACTTC,CASRGQSYEQYF
-,TRBJ2-3,TRBV4-3,TRBD2,TGCGCCAGCAGCGTCGGATGGACTAGCGGGAGGGGAGATACGCAGTATTTT,CASSVGWTSGRGDTQYF
-,TRBJ1-2,TRBV7-8,-,TGTGCCAGCAGCGCAGAGGAGGGCTCCTATGGCTACACCTTC,CASSAEEGSYGYTF
-,TRBJ2-6,TRBV9,TRBD1,TGTGCCAGCAGCGTCAGACCGGGACAGGCCGTCTCTGGGGCCAACGTCCTGACTTTC,CASSVRPGQAVSGANVLTF
few,TRBJ1-6,TRBV4-1,-,TGCGCCAGCAGCCGGGGGGGGCTTGGTTCACCCCTCCACTTT,CASSRGGLGSPLHF
once,TRBJ2-3,TRBV5-4,-,TGTGCCAGCAGCTTGCGTTTTGTACAGAGCACAGATACGCAGTATTTT,CASSLRFVQSTDTQYF
-,TRBJ1-4,TRBV9,TRBD1,TGTGCCAGCAGCCCCAGGACAGGGTTGGGAAAACTGTTTTTT,CASSPRTGLGKLFF
-,TRBJ2-5,TRBV30,-,TGTGCCTGGAGTGTAGGCACCCGAGGCCAAGAGACCCAGTACTTC,CAWSVGTRGQETQYF
-,TRBJ2-5,TRBV5-6,TRBD2,TGTGCCAGCAGCCGCACTAGCGGGGTAGAGACCCAGTACTTC,CASSRTSGVETQYF
once,TRBJ2-7,TRBV6-6,TRBD2,TGTGCCAGCAGTACCGCCCGGACTAGCGGGAGCGGCGAGCAGTACTTC,CASSTARTSGSGEQYF
-,TRBJ1-2,TRBV10-3,-,TGTGCCATCAGCGCCGGGCTTCGGGACTATGGCTACACCTTC,CAISAGLRDYGYTF
-,TRBJ2-3,TRBV2,-,TGTGCCAGCAGTCTTAGCGGATCCACAGATACGCAGTATTTT,CASSLSGSTDTQYF
-,TRBJ1-5,TRBV7-8,-,TGTGCCAGCAGCTTAGTGGCCTTGGGGAGCAATCAGCCCCAGCATTTT,CASSLVALGSNQPQHF
-,TRBJ2-2,TRBV9,-,TGTGCCAGCAGCCCCCGCGAGGGGTCCACCGGGGAGCTGTTTTTT,CASSPREGSTGELFF
-,TRBJ1-4,TRBV6-6,TRBD1,TGTGCCAGCAGAGGGACAGGGGGTGAAAAACTGTTTTTT,CASRGTGGEKLFF
-,TRBJ1-1,TRBV18,-,TGTGCCAGCACTAATAGCCCCCGGGGCACAGCTTTCTTT,CASTNSPRGTAFF
-,TRBJ1-1,TRBV12-2,-,TGTGCAAGTCGCTTAGTCGCGAAGGGACAGATGAACACTGAAGCTTTCTTT,CASRLVAKGQMNTEAFF
-,TRBJ2-2,TRBV11-3,TRBD1,TGTGCCAGCAGCCGGGACAGGGGGCCCGGGGAGCTGTTTTTT,CASSRDRGPGELFF
-,TRBJ1-5,TRBV30,-,TGTGCCTGGAGGCCCGGGAACAATCAGCCCCAGCATTTT,CAWRPGNNQPQHF
-,TRBJ2-1,TRBV6-6,TRBD2,TGTGCCAGCAGTCGGGGGGGCTCCTACAATGAGCAGTTCTTC,CASSRGGSYNEQFF
-,TRBJ1-1,TRBV9,-,TGTGCCAGCCGCCGGGACATGAACACTGAAGCTTTCTTT,CASRRDMNTEAFF
-,TRBJ2-5,TRBV5-1,-,TGCGCCAGCAGCCTGGCAGAGACCCAGTACTTC,CASSLAETQYF
-,TRBJ2-7,TRBV5-1,-,TGCGCCAGCAGCTTGGGGAGTTCCAGCTACGAGCAGTACTTC,CASSLGSSSYEQYF
-,TRBJ1-2,TRBV6-5,-,TGTGCCAGCAGCCCCGGACGGATTACTGATGGCTACACCTTC,CASSPGRITDGYTF
-,TRBJ1-1,TRBV30,TRBD1,TGTGCCTGGGCCGGGACAGGGGGCTTTGGAGCTTTCTTT,CAWAGTGGFGAFF
-,TRBJ1-2,TRBV4-1,-,TGCGCCAGCAGCCAAGATGCCCACAGCAGCCCCTCTAACTATGGCTACACCTTC,CASSQDAHSSPSNYGYTF
-,TRBJ1-5,TRBV28,-,TGTGCCAGCGACACCGAGAACAACGTGATAAAGTGGGGCAATCAGCCCCAGCATTTT,CASDTENNVIKWGNQPQHF
-,TRBJ1-2,TRBV9,-,TGTGCCAGCAGCACCGAGAGGGGGAAAGCTAACTATGGCTACACCTTC,CASSTERGKANYGYTF
-,TRBJ2-7,TRBV11-2,-,TGTGCCAGCAGCTCCCTGGGGGCAATCTCCTACGAGCAGTACTTC,CASSSLGAISYEQYF
-,TRBJ2-2,TRBV7-6,-,TGTGCCAGCAGCTTAGACGAGACCGGGGAGCTGTTTTTT,CASSLDETGELFF
-,TRBJ2-5,TRBV11-2,TRBD2,TGTGCCAGCAGCTTAGGAGCGGGAGCCGGAGAGACCCAGTACTTC,CASSLGAGAGETQYF
-,TRBJ2-7,TRBV11-2,-,TGTGCCAGCAGCCCTACCGCCGGGACTTACGGCTACGAGCAGTACTTC,CASSPTAGTYGYEQYF
-,TRBJ1-6,TRBV6-5,-,TGTGCCAGTCGGGGTCACGGGTTCGGCTCACCCCTCCACTTT,CASRGHGFGSPLHF
-,TRBJ2-1,TRBV29-1,TRBD1,TGCAGCGTTACCCGACAGGGGGGGTTCGATGAGCAGTTCTTC,CSVTRQGGFDEQFF
-,TRBJ2-7,TRBV5-1,TRBD2,TGCGCCAGCAGCTCCCTCGCGGGAGGGCGAGAGCAGTACTTC,CASSSLAGGREQYF
-,TRBJ2-2,TRBV5-1,-,TGCGCCAGCAGCTTGGAGGGCGGGGGCCTCACCGGGGAGCTGTTTTTT,CASSLEGGGLTGELFF
-,TRBJ2-5,TRBV10-3,-,TGTGCCATCAGTGATTCAGTTAGTGAGACCCAGTACTTC,CAISDSVSETQYF
-,TRBJ2-5,TRBV7-9,TRBD1,TGTGCCAGCAGCCCTTCCGGGACAGGTCCGGGGGAGACCCAGTACTTC,CASSPSGTGPGETQYF
-,TRBJ2-1,TRBV7-9,-,TGTGCCAGCAGCTCCCTCGGGTGGAATGAGCAGTTCTTC,CASSSLGWNEQFF
-,TRBJ1-2,TRBV9,-,TGTGCCAGCAGCGGGAGGCAGTATGGCTACACCTTC,CASSGRQYGYTF